Sequencing of this T cell receptor beta chain was carried out in a study of blood T cell repertoires in COVID-19. Study summary: From T cells, B-cell-depleted T cells, or PBMCs came the material, which was cDNA or gDNA.

This clone appeared once. The CDR3 has 15 amino acids. V gave up 0 bases and J gave up 5 bases, with 12 bases separating them. Germline V gene lookup returns CDR1 SEHNR and CDR2 FQNEAQ (reference sequence). Produced via immunoSEQ multiplex PCR; TCRdb's table is partial and in-frame only. The sample lists a few hundred thousand clones; 80% to 85% were seen once. All enrollees were roughly 18 to 100 years old and from 20 to 30 US areas. The sequenced material came from PBMCs or T cells enriched from blood (not recorded which). The chain combines TRBV7-9 with TRBJ2-3; D perhaps matches TRBD2 (6 bases). This receptor was taken from a woman aged 45 to 65 who had recovered from COVID-19. The CDR3 DNA follows: TGTGCCAGCAGCTTAGCCACCCCGGGGGAAGATACGCAGTATTTT. This translates into CASSLATPGEDTQYF.